Given below is one T cell receptor (beta chain) in context. Only in-frame clones appear in the TCRdb table, and some are missing; sequencing was by immunoSEQ multiplex PCR. The data hold about 180,000 clones, with about 86% observed a single time. CDR1 MNHEY and CDR2 SVGAGI come from the germline V gene. The V gene lost 11 bases and the J gene lost 1 base, with 11 bases spanning the gap. This CDR3 is built from 12 residues. This specimen comes from a study of T cell responses to AZD1222 COVID-19 vaccine. This TCR was sampled from an adult in good health. The sample consisted of peripheral blood, taken on day 0 of AZD1222 vaccination. V gene TRBV6-5 combines with J gene TRBJ1-1; no firm D call. CDR3 sequence: CALTGRNTEAFF. DNA for the CDR3: TGTGCCCTTACGGGCAGGAACACTGAAGCTTTCTTT.